Listed here are 14 T cell receptor beta chains from one sample, sequenced in a study of control samples from healthy donors and cancer patients. Clones were sequenced by immunoSEQ multiplex PCR, and TCRdb holds only the in-frame ones, with some missing. The sample gives approximately 150,000 clones, roughly 94% of which show up once; 13% is in the top ten. Source material: blood. These receptors all stem from a middle-aged man in good health.

The chain joins TRBV28 to TRBJ1-2; D ambiguous. The V and J ends lost 3 bases and 5 bases respectively, with 10 bases between them. There are 13 residues in the CDR3. Germline V lookup: CDR1 MDHEN, CDR2 SYDVKM. CDR3 in DNA: TGTGCCAGCAGTTTGGGGAGGGTGTATGGCTACACCTTC. Residues: CASSLGRVYGYTF.

The chain recombines TRBV11-3 with TRBJ2-6; 9 bases map to TRBD1. V was pared by 5 bases and J by 2 bases, with 13 bases of the junction left unmatched. This CDR3 region has 19 residues. CDR1 and CDR2 (germline): SGHNT, YENEEA. CDR3 amino acids: CASSAFGGQGLAGANVLTF. The DNA for the CDR3 is TGTGCCAGCAGCGCCTTCGGGGGACAGGGTCTTGCTGGGGCCAACGTCCTGACTTTC.

This chain joins TRBV4-1 and TRBJ1-6; 7 bases line up with TRBD1. The CDR3 spans 15 residues. V shed 1 base, J shed 5 bases, and the junction held 2 bases outside the gene matches. Germline assignment: CDR1 MGHRA and CDR2 YSYEKL. CDR3: CASSQAGQDNSPLHF. The CDR3 nucleotides are TGCGCCAGCAGCCAAGCAGGACAGGATAATTCACCCCTCCACTTT.

The chain is built from TRBV19 and TRBJ2-1; possible D gene TRBD2, 5 bases. This CDR3 contains 13 residues. The V end was cut by 5 bases, the J end by 5 bases, with 10 bases between. Germline CDR1 reads LNHDA; CDR2 reads SQIVND (reference sequence). This CDR3 is CASSEGSNNEQFF. The CDR3 nucleotides are TGTGCCAGTAGTGAGGGATCAAACAATGAGCAGTTCTTC.

V is TRBV12-3 or TRBV12-4 and J is TRBJ1-5; D gene uncertain. Trimming stripped 3 bases from V and 7 bases from J, with 10 bases between. CDR3 length: 13 amino acids. For the CDR3, the DNA is TGTGCCAGCAGTTTGTCGACTGTACAGCCCCAGCATTTT. This sequence encodes CASSLSTVQPQHF.

This clone was picked up one time. The rearrangement links TRBV28 to TRBJ1-3, with unresolved D. Per germline, CDR1 MDHEN and CDR2 SYDVKM. The CDR3 is 11 amino acids. Trimming shortened V by 7 bases and J by 0 bases, and 1 base separated the two germline ends. The CDR3 spells CASTSGNTIYF. The DNA of the CDR3 is TGTGCCAGCACCTCTGGAAACACCATATATTTT.

J is TRBJ1-5 and V is TRBV7-8, with unresolved D. The V end was cut by 5 bases, the J end by 6 bases, with 17 bases between. The CDR3 sequence is 15 residues long. Germline V gene sequence: CDR1 SGHVS, CDR2 FQNEAQ. As DNA, the CDR3 is TGTGCCAGCAGCCCGAGCCTTGAGGCGATTCAGCCCCAGCATTTT. Translating gives CASSPSLEAIQPQHF.

The chain has TRBV6-1 and TRBJ2-7, with TRBD2 identical over 9 bases. CDR1 and CDR2 (germline): MNHNS, SASEGT. The CDR3 consists of 16 residues. V was pared by 1 base and J by 0 bases, with 4 bases of the junction left unmatched. CDR3 loop: CASSEGLAVFSYEQYF. The CDR3 region has the DNA TGTGCCAGCAGTGAAGGACTAGCGGTCTTCTCCTACGAGCAGTACTTC.

The CDR3 DNA reads TGCGCCAGCAGCCAATTTAACGGAAACACCATATATTTT. Translating it yields CASSQFNGNTIYF. The chain combines TRBV4-1 with TRBJ1-3; D is undetermined. The CDR3 has 13 residues. Trimming took 2 bases from V and 4 from J, leaving 6 bases between them. Germline assignment: CDR1 MGHRA and CDR2 YSYEKL.

This clone is a singleton in its sample. The chain uses TRBV11-3 and TRBJ2-2; TRBD1 aligns across 8 bases. The CDR3 totals 15 residues. V gave up 5 bases and J gave up 5 bases; unmatched junction bases: 7. CDR1 and CDR2 (germline): SGHNT, YENEEA. CDR3 amino acids: CASSARDRGTGELFF. CDR3 bases: TGTGCCAGCAGCGCCCGTGACAGGGGTACCGGGGAGCTGTTTTTT.

For the CDR3, the DNA is TGTGCCAGCAGCCCGGGGGGACAGCAGAACACTGAAGCTTTCTTT. This translates into CASSPGGQQNTEAFF. The rearrangement joins TRBV11-2 to TRBJ1-1; 7 positions match TRBD1. V dropped 5 bases and J dropped 1; count of bases not matched to a gene: 7. This CDR3 comprises 15 residues. Germline values: CDR1 SGHAT, CDR2 FQNNGV. Combining the CDR3 with reference TRBV11-2 and TRBJ1-1 gives the whole variable domain EAGVAQSPRYKIIEKRQSVAFWCNPISGHATLYWYQQILGQGPKLLIQFQNNGVVDDSQLPKDRFSAERLKGVDSTLKIQPAKLEDSAVYLCASSPGGQQNTEAFFGQGTRLTVV.

The chain has TRBV5-5 and TRBJ2-3; weak D call: TRBD1 (5 bases). V was pared by 0 bases and J by 8 bases, with 19 bases between. The CDR3 is 16 amino acids. Germline values: CDR1 SGHKS, CDR2 YYEKEE (reference sequence). This CDR3 reads CASSLAQAPIAVTQYF. CDR3 bases: TGTGCCAGCAGCTTGGCACAGGCCCCGATCGCCGTTACGCAGTATTTT.

The chain joins TRBV7-8 to TRBJ1-3, with a possible D match to TRBD1 (5 bases). V lost 7 bases and J lost 0, with 16 bases in between. The CDR3 has 16 amino acids. Germline assignment: CDR1 SGHVS and CDR2 FQNEAQ. CDR3 amino acids: CASTLYRPDSGNTIYF. Here the CDR3 DNA reads TGTGCCAGCACCCTATACAGGCCGGACTCTGGAAACACCATATATTTT.

J is TRBJ1-6 and V is TRBV5-6; possible D gene TRBD1, 5 bases. Germline V gene sequence: CDR1 SGHDT, CDR2 YYEEEE. The CDR3 is 15 amino acids. The germline V and J ends were trimmed by 0 bases and 8 bases, with 12 bases remaining between them. This chain's CDR3 is CASSLVGHGDSPLHF. The CDR3 nucleotides are TGTGCCAGCAGCTTGGTTGGACACGGAGATTCACCCCTCCACTTT.